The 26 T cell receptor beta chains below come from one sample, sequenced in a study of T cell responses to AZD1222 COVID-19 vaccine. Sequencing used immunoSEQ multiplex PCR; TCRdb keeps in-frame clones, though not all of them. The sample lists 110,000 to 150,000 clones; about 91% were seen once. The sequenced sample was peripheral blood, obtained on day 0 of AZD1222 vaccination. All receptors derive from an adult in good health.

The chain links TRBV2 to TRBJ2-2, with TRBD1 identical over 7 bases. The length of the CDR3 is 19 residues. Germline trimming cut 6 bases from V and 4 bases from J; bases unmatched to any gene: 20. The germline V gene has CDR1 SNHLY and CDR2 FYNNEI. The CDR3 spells CASRDSPGRGSVSTGELFF. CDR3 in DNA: TGTGCCAGCAGGGATTCCCCGGGCAGGGGGTCAGTTTCCACCGGGGAGCTGTTTTTT.

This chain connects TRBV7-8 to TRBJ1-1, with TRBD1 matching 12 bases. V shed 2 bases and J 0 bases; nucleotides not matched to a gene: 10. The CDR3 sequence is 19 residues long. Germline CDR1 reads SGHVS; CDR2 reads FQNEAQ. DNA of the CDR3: TGTGCCAGCAGCTTATATCGGGGGACAGGGGGCAGGGTGAACACTGAAGCTTTCTTT. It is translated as CASSLYRGTGGRVNTEAFF.

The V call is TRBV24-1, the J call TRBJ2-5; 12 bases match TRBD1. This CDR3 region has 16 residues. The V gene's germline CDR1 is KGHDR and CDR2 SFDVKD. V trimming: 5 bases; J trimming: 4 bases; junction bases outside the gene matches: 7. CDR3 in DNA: TGTGCCACCAGTGGTATGGGGACAGGGGGCAGAGAGACCCAGTACTTC. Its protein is CATSGMGTGGRETQYF.

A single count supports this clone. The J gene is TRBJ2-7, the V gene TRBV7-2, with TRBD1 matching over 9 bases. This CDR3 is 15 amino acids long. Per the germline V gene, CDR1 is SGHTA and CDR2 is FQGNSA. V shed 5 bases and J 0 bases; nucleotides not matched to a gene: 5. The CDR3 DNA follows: TGTGCCAGCAGCAGGGACAGGGTTCCCTCCTACGAGCAGTACTTC. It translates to CASSRDRVPSYEQYF. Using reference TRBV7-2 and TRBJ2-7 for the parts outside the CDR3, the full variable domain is GAGVSQSPSNKVTEKGKDVELRCDPISGHTALYWYRQSLGQGLEFLIYFQGNSAPDKSGLPSDRFSAERTGGSVSTLTIQRTQQEDSAVYLCASSRDRVPSYEQYFGPGTRLTVT.

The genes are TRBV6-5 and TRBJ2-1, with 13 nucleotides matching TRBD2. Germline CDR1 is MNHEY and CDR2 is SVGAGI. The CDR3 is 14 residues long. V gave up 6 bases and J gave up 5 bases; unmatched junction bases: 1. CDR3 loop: CASRGTSGNNEQFF. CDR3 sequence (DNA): TGTGCCAGCAGGGGGACTAGCGGGAACAATGAGCAGTTCTTC.

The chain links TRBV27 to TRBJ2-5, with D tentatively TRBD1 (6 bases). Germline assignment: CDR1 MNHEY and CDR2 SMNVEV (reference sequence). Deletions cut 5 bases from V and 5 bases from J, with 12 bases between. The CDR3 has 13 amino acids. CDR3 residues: CASSRRGVETQYF. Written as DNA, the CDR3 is TGTGCCAGCAGTCGCAGGGGTGTGGAGACCCAGTACTTC.

CDR3 DNA sequence: TGTGCCAGCAGCTTTGCTAGCGGGGGGGCCTGGGAGACCCAGTACTTC. It is translated as CASSFASGGAWETQYF. The genes are TRBV7-8 and TRBJ2-5; TRBD2 matches 12 bases. The CDR3 has 16 amino acids. Germline V gives CDR1 SGHVS, CDR2 FQNEAQ. V trimming: 3 bases; J trimming: 5 bases; junction bases outside the gene matches: 7. Full variable domain (missing parts from reference TRBV7-8 and TRBJ2-5): GAGVSQSPRYKVAKRGQDVALRCDPISGHVSLFWYQQALGQGPEFLTYFQNEAQLDKSGLPSDRFFAERPEGSVSTLKIQRTQQEDSAVYLCASSFASGGAWETQYFGPGTRLLVL.

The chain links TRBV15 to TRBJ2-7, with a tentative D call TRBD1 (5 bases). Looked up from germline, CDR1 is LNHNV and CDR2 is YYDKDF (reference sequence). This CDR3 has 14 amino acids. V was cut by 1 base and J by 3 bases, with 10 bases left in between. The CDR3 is CATSRVQGIYEQYF. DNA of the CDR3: TGTGCCACCAGCAGAGTCCAGGGTATCTACGAGCAGTACTTC. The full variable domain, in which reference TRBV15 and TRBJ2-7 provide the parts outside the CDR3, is DAMVIQNPRYQVTQFGKPVTLSCSQTLNHNVMYWYQQKSSQAPKLLFHYYDKDFNNEADTPDNFQSRRPNTSFCFLDIRSPGLGDTAMYLCATSRVQGIYEQYFGPGTRLTVT.

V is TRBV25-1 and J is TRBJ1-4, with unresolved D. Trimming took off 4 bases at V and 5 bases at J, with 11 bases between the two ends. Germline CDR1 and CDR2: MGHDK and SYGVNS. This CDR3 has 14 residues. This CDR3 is CASSGPSENEKLFF. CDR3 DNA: TGTGCCAGCAGTGGGCCAAGTGAGAATGAAAAACTGTTTTTT.

This CDR3 is CASSANRGGVFF. As DNA, the CDR3 is TGTGCCAGCAGCGCCAACAGGGGAGGGGTTTTCTTT. This chain uses TRBV7-3 with TRBJ1-1; 7 nucleotides match TRBD1. Germline V gives CDR1 SGHTA, CDR2 FQGTGA. Losses at the gene ends were 5 bases for V and 13 bases for J; bases not matched to a gene: 10. The CDR3 sequence is 12 residues long.

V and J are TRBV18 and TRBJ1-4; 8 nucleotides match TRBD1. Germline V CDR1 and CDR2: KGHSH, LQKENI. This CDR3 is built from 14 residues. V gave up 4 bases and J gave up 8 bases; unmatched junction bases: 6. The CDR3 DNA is TGTGCCAGCTCACGGAACCGGGACAGGGAAAAACTGTTTTTT. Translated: CASSRNRDREKLFF.

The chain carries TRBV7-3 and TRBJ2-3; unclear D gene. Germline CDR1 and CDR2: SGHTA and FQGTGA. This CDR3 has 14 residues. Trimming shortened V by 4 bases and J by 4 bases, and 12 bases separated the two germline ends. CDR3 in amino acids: CASSSTSRADTQYF. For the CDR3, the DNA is TGTGCCAGCAGCTCCACCAGCCGCGCAGATACGCAGTATTTT.

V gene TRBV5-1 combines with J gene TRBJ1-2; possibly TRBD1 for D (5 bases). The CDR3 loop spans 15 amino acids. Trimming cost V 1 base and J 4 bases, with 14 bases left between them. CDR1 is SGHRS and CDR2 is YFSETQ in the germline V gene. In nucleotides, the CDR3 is TGCGCCAGCAGCTTGACCCACGGGACTGTCTATGGCTACACCTTC. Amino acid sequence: CASSLTHGTVYGYTF.

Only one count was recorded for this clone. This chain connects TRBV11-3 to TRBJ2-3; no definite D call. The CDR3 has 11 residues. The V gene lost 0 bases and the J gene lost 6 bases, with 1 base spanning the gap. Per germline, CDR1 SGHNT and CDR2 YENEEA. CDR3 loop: CASSLEDTQYF. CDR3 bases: TGTGCCAGCAGCTTAGAGGATACGCAGTATTTT.

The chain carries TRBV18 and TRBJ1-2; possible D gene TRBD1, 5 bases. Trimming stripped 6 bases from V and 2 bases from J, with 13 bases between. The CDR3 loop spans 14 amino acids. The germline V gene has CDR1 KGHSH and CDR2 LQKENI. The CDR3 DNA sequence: TGTGCCAGCTCGAAACCGACAGAGAACTATGGCTACACCTTC. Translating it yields CASSKPTENYGYTF.

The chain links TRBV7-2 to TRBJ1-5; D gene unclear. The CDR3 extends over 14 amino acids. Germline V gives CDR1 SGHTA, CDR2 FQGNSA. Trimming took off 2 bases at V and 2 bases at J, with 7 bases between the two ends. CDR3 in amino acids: CASSLRRGNQPQHF. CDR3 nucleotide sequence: TGTGCCAGCAGCTTAAGAAGGGGCAATCAGCCCCAGCATTTT.

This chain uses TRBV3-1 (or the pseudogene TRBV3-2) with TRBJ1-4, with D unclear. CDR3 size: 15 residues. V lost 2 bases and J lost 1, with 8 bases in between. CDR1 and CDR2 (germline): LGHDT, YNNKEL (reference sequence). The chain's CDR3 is CASSQLHRTNEKLFF. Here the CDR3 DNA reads TGTGCCAGCAGCCAACTTCACCGAACTAATGAAAAACTGTTTTTT.

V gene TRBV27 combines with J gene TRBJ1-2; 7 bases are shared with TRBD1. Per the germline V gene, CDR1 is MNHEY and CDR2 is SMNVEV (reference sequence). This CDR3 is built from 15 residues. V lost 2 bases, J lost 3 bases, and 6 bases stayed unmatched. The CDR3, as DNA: TGTGCCAGCAGTTTACAGGGGGGTCGGGACTATGGCTACACCTTC. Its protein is CASSLQGGRDYGYTF.

CDR3 sequence reads: CASSLDMAGGPEQYF. The CDR3 DNA sequence: TGTGCCAGCAGCTTAGATATGGCGGGGGGGCCCGAGCAGTACTTC. The chain links TRBV7-2 to TRBJ2-7; 9 bases map to TRBD2. Trimming cost V 1 base and J 6 bases; bases outside gene matches: 7. The CDR3 consists of 15 residues. Germline lookup yields CDR1 SGHTA and CDR2 FQGNSA.

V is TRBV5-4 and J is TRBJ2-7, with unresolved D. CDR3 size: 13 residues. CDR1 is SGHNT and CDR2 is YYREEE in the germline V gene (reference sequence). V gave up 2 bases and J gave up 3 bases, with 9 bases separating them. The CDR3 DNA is TGTGCCAGCAGCTTAATCGGCCTCTACGAGCAGTACTTC. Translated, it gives CASSLIGLYEQYF.

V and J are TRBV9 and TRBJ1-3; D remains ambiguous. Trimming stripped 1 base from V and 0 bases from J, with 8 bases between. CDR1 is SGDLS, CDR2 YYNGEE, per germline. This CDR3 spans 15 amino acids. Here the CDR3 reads CASSVSGFSGNTIYF. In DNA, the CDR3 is TGTGCCAGCAGCGTAAGCGGTTTCTCTGGAAACACCATATATTTT.

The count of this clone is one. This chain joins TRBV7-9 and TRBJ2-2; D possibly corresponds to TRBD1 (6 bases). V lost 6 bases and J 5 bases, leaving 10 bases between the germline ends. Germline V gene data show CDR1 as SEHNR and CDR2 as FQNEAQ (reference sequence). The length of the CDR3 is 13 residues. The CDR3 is CASSSGVTGELFF. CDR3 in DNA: TGTGCCAGCAGTTCAGGGGTAACCGGGGAGCTGTTTTTT.

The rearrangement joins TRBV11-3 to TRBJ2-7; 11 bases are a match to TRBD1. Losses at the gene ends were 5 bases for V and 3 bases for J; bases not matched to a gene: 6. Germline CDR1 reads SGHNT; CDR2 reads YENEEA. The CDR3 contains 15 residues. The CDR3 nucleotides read TGTGCCAGCAGCCAATCCGGGACAGGGGGCTACGAGCAGTACTTC. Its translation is CASSQSGTGGYEQYF.

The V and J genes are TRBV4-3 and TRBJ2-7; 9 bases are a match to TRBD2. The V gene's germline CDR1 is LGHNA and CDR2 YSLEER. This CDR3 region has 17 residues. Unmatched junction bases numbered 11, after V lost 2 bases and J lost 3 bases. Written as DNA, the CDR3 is TGCGCCAGCAGCCAACGAGTGTTCCTTAGCGGGGGCTACGAGCAGTACTTC. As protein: CASSQRVFLSGGYEQYF.

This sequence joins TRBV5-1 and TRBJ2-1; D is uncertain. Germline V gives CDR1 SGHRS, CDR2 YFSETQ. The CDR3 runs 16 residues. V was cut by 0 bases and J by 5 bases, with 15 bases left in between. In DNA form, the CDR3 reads TGCGCCAGCAGCTTGGTAACAGCCAATCGGAACAATGAGCAGTTCTTC. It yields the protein CASSLVTANRNNEQFF. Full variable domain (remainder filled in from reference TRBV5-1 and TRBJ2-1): KAGVTQTPRYLIKTRGQQVTLSCSPISGHRSVSWYQQTPGQGLQFLFEYFSETQRNKGNFPGRFSGRQFSNSRSEMNVSTLELGDSALYLCASSLVTANRNNEQFFGPGTRLTVL.

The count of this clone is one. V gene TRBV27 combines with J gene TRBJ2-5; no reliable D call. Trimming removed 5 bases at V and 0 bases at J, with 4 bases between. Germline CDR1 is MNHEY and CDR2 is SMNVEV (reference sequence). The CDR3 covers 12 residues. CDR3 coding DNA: TGTGCCAGCAGTCTCAACCAAGAGACCCAGTACTTC. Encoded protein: CASSLNQETQYF.